This TCR beta chain stems from a study of T cell clonality in common variable immunodeficiency. Whole-study findings and limits: Patient heterogeneity in the CVID cohort limited correlations between repertoire features and clinical complications. In common variable immunodeficiency, TCR beta chains reportedly carried fewer deletions and N-nucleotide insertions.

Reduced serum IgG, IgA and/or IgM plus specific antibody deficiency defined CVID. This clone was picked up many times. The antigen is not known. The CDR3 end lies 3 residues beyond the end of the read and is filled in from the germline J gene. Some clones are missing from TCRdb's copy, which holds only in-frame ones; the method was immunoSEQ multiplex PCR. The sample yields about 23,000 clones, without any singletons. The germline V gene encodes CDR1 MDHEN and CDR2 SYDVKM. Unmatched junction bases numbered 2, after V lost 6 bases and J lost 0 bases. The CDR3 sequence is 14 residues long. Sequencing used peripheral blood mononuclear cells. This chain connects TRBV28 to TRBJ2-1; 7 bases fit TRBD1. The sequence was obtained from a human donor with common variable immunodeficiency. Incomplete CDR3 DNA: TGTGCCAGCAGGAGACAGGGCTCCTACAATGAG. Protein: CASRRQGSYNE. The complete CDR3 sequence is CASRRQGSYNEQFF.